These 16 T cell receptor beta chains came from one sample sequenced in a study of regulatory T cells in long-lasting Graves disease. The authors built TCR beta libraries using iRepertoire HTBI primers and Arm-PCR of CDR3 regions. Via MiXCR, TCRdb re-called the multiplex PCR reads, giving one row per CDR3 protein. The sample yields about 520,000 distinct CDR3 sequences, more than 10% seen once. The time point was: newly diagnosed GD, antithyroid drugs for less than 3 months. The TCR library was made from RNA extracted from PBMCs. This same sample was also part of a study on T cells in Graves' hyperthyroidism and ophthalmopathy.

Sequenced here: peripheral blood mononuclear cells (PBMCs), sampled at new diagnosis, from a patient treated with antithyroid drugs. The receptor set was obtained from a woman in her 30s with Graves disease.

This clonotype was counted at least ten times. The chain combines TRBV27 with TRBJ2-7; 9 bases line up with TRBD1. With V trimmed by 6 bases and J by 2 bases, 5 bases remained unmatched. CDR1 MNHEY and CDR2 SMNVEV come from the germline V gene (reference sequence). The CDR3 sequence is 14 residues long. CDR3 region: CASRSRDRAYEQYF. Here the CDR3 DNA reads TGTGCCAGCAGGTCCCGGGACAGGGCCTACGAGCAGTACTTC.

This chain connects TRBV7-9 to TRBJ2-1, with a tentative D call TRBD2 (6 bases). The V gene's germline CDR1 is SEHNR and CDR2 FQNEAQ (reference sequence). This CDR3 spans 15 amino acids. V was trimmed by 5 bases and J by 4 bases, leaving 15 bases between them. The CDR3 DNA sequence: TGTGCCAGCAGCATGGCGGGACCGTTGTACAATGAGCAGTTCTTC. The encoded protein is CASSMAGPLYNEQFF. Using reference TRBV7-9 and TRBJ2-1 for the parts outside the CDR3, the full variable domain is DTGVSQNPRHKITKRGQNVTFRCDPISEHNRLYWYRQTLGQGPEFLTYFQNEAQLEKSRLLSDRFSAERPKGSFSTLEIQRTEQGDSAMYLCASSMAGPLYNEQFFGPGTRLTVL.

This clonotype was recorded a few times. The V call is TRBV19, the J call TRBJ1-2; unclear D gene. Trimming shortened V by 3 bases and J by 5 bases, and 13 bases separated the two germline ends. This CDR3 has 14 amino acids. Germline CDR1 and CDR2: LNHDA and SQIVND (reference sequence). CDR3: CASSIDQIDYGYTF. CDR3 bases: TGTGCCAGTAGTATTGACCAGATAGATTATGGCTACACCTTC.

There are a few counts of this clonotype. As DNA, the CDR3 is TGTGCCAGCAGCCCAACGTTCACAGATACGCAGTATTTT. It yields the protein CASSPTFTDTQYF. The chain links TRBV28 to TRBJ2-3; D remains unclear. CDR1 MDHEN and CDR2 SYDVKM come from the germline V gene. The CDR3 covers 13 residues. With 6 bases removed from V and 2 bases from J, the gap between germline ends came to 9 bases.

On this clonotype itself: A much larger clone lies a single base off, so this may be a read error. V is TRBV30 and J is TRBJ1-4; no clear D. The CDR3 covers 11 residues. Per germline, CDR1 GTSNPN and CDR2 SVGIG (reference sequence). CDR3: CAWGVLEKLFF. In DNA, the CDR3 is TGTGCCTGGGGTGTACTAGAAAAACTGTTTTTT. Full variable domain (missing parts from reference TRBV30 and TRBJ1-4): SQTIHQWPATLVQPVGSPLSLECTVEGTSNPNLYWYRQAAGRGLQLLFYSVGIGQISSEVPQNLSASRPQDRQFILSSKKLLLSDSGFYLCAWGVLEKLFFGSGTQLSVL.

The rearrangement links TRBV24-1 to TRBJ2-7; 12 bases align to TRBD2. Germline CDR1 KGHDR, CDR2 SFDVKD. With 4 bases clipped from V and 6 bases from J, the junction kept 12 bases outside the gene matches. There are 17 residues in the CDR3. The CDR3 region is CATSDGTSGSYNSEQYF. DNA of the CDR3: TGTGCCACCAGTGACGGGACTAGCGGGTCGTACAACTCCGAGCAGTACTTC.

Notes on this clonotype: This could be a read error, since a much larger clone is one nucleotide away. The genes are TRBV12-3 or TRBV12-4 and TRBJ2-1; 7 nucleotides align to TRBD1. CDR3 length: 14 amino acids. CDR3 DNA sequence: TGTGCCAGCAGCCACCAGGGGGTCTACGATGAGCAGTTCTTC. It encodes CASSHQGVYDEQFF.

The chain combines TRBV30 with TRBJ1-1, with TRBD1 matching over 9 bases. J gave up 6 bases and V 2 bases, and 1 base lay outside the gene matches. The CDR3 is 12 amino acids. Germline lookup yields CDR1 GTSNPN and CDR2 SVGIG (reference sequence). CDR3 DNA: TGTGCCTGGAGTAGGACAGGGGCTGAAGCTTTCTTT. Protein: CAWSRTGAEAFF.

A remark on this clonotype: A clone one base away is much larger, so this may be a read error. The chain combines TRBV6-2 or TRBV6-3 with TRBJ2-2; TRBD1 or TRBD2 may be the D gene (5 bases each). Germline loops: CDR1 MNHEY, CDR2 SVGEGT. This CDR3 is built from 14 residues. The chain's CDR3 is CTSSLGTYTGELFF. The CDR3 nucleotides read TGTACCAGCAGCCTCGGGACCTACACCGGGGAGCTGTTTTTT.

At least ten counts were recorded for this clonotype. The genes are TRBV6-1 and TRBJ2-3; the D is unclear. This CDR3 has 13 residues. Trimming cost V 5 bases and J 2 bases, with 8 bases left between them. Germline V gene lookup returns CDR1 MNHNS and CDR2 SASEGT. The CDR3 protein is CASSRRFTDTQYF. CDR3 DNA sequence: TGTGCCAGCAGTCGTCGATTCACAGATACGCAGTATTTT.

This clonotype was counted many times. The rearrangement links TRBV4-3 to TRBJ1-2, with D unclear. There are 14 residues in the CDR3. V was cut by 2 bases and J by 4 bases, with 11 bases left in between. Germline CDR1 reads LGHNA; CDR2 reads YSLEER. DNA of the CDR3: TGCGCCAGCAGCCAATCTGAACGGGGCTATGGCTACACCTTC. Protein sequence: CASSQSERGYGYTF.

This clonotype was seen repeatedly, ten times or more. The chain has TRBV19 and TRBJ1-5; no definite D call. This CDR3 spans 15 amino acids. V shed 5 bases and J shed 6 bases, with 17 bases lying between them. Germline lookup yields CDR1 LNHDA and CDR2 SQIVND (reference sequence). CDR3 sequence: CASSPWREISQPQHF. The CDR3 nucleotides are TGTGCCAGTAGTCCCTGGAGGGAAATAAGTCAGCCCCAGCATTTT.

This clonotype has ten or more counts. V gene TRBV2 combines with J gene TRBJ2-1, with D possibly being TRBD1 or TRBD2 (5 bases each). This CDR3 comprises 15 residues. V lost 6 bases and J 6 bases, leaving 18 bases between the germline ends. The germline CDR1 and CDR2 sequences are SNHLY and FYNNEI. CDR3 DNA sequence: TGTGCCAGCAGGTTTATTTCCACGAGGGGCAATGAGCAGTTCTTC. This encodes CASRFISTRGNEQFF. The entire variable domain, with the rest obtained from reference TRBV2 and TRBJ2-1, is as follows: EPEVTQTPSHQVTQMGQEVILRCVPISNHLYFYWYRQILGQKVEFLVSFYNNEISEKSEIFDDQFSVERPDGSNFTLKIRSTKLEDSAMYFCASRFISTRGNEQFFGPGTRLTVL.

This clonotype was recorded a few times. This rearrangement joins TRBV29-1 to TRBJ1-4, with D possibly matching TRBD1 (5 bases). V gave up 5 bases and J gave up 8 bases, with 15 bases separating them. CDR3 length: 13 amino acids. Per the germline V gene, CDR1 is SQVTM and CDR2 is ANQGSEA. CDR3 nucleotide sequence: TGCAGCGTTCGCGGATTTTGGGGGGAAAAACTGTTTTTT. It yields the protein CSVRGFWGEKLFF.

In its sample, this clonotype was seen many times. The rearrangement joins TRBV3-1 to TRBJ2-3; D is undetermined. Trimming stripped 0 bases from V and 6 bases from J, with 10 bases between. The CDR3 runs 14 residues. From germline, CDR1 is LGHDT and CDR2 YNNKEL (reference sequence). CDR3 nucleotides: TGTGCCAGCAGCCAAGATAAACCCATGGATACGCAGTATTTT. Its protein product is CASSQDKPMDTQYF.

This clonotype was observed at least ten times. The chain recombines TRBV29-1 with TRBJ2-5; 9 positions match TRBD2. CDR3 length equals 14 residues. The J segment lost 1 base and the V segment lost 3 bases, leaving 3 bases of the junction unmatched. Germline V gene lookup returns CDR1 SQVTM and CDR2 ANQGSEA. CDR3 loop: CSVDLAGTQETQYF. The CDR3 region has the DNA TGCAGCGTTGACCTAGCGGGGACCCAAGAGACCCAGTACTTC.